The rows below give T cell receptor beta chains drawn from one sample of a study of spatial heterogeneity in lung cancer. TCRdb fed the 5' RACE reads into MiXCR, producing one record per CDR3 protein. The sample lists about 4,200 distinct CDR3 sequences; approximately 9% were seen once. This sample comprised lung tumor tissue, obtained at surgery. These receptors were obtained from a male donor with early-stage non-small cell lung cancer. Each CDR3 is given with its conserved first and last residue. A D gene is named only where the DNA matches it firmly. The size entry is marked missing in some rows and otherwise reads once, few, many or a size class.

j_call d_call v_call clone_size cdr3_nt cdr3_aa
TRBJ2-5 NA TRBV5-4 medium-sized TGTGCCAGCAGCTTCGATCTCCAAGAGACCCAGTACTTC CASSFDLQETQYF
TRBJ1-2 TRBD1 TRBV7-2 few TGTGCCAGCAGCCCCGGACAGGGGTATGGCTACACCTTC CASSPGQGYGYTF
TRBJ2-3 NA TRBV28 medium-sized TGTGCCAGCAGTGGATGGGTTGGGGTTAGCACAGATACGCAGTATTTT CASSGWVGVSTDTQYF
TRBJ2-7 NA TRBV2 medium-sized TGTGCCAGCAGCGGACAGCCCGGGGTAAACGAGCAGTACTTC CASSGQPGVNEQYF
TRBJ1-5 NA TRBV7-3 many TGTGCCAGCAGCTTATGGCAGGGTCAGCCCCAGCATTTT CASSLWQGQPQHF
TRBJ2-7 NA TRBV7-2 medium-sized TGTGCCAGCAGCTTCCCAGGTACCGAGCAGTACTTC CASSFPGTEQYF
TRBJ2-7 NA TRBV9 few TGTGCCAGCAGCGTAGGGGTTTTGGGCGAGCAGTACTTC CASSVGVLGEQYF
TRBJ2-3 NA TRBV28 NA TGTGCCAGCAGTCCGGGGGGCGCGGGTCGTGCAGATACGCAGTATTTT CASSPGGAGRADTQYF
TRBJ2-3 NA TRBV19 medium-sized TGTGCCAGTAGTCTTGGACTTACCTACACAGATACGCAGTATTTT CASSLGLTYTDTQYF
TRBJ2-7 NA TRBV7-9 many TGTGCCAGCGGCCAAGATGGTTTAACCTACGAGCAGTACTTC CASGQDGLTYEQYF
TRBJ2-1 TRBD2 TRBV28 medium-sized TGTGCCAGCAGCAAACTAGCGGGAGACTTAACGGGCAATGAGCAGTTCTTC CASSKLAGDLTGNEQFF
TRBJ1-4 NA TRBV4-3 few TGCGCCAGCAGCCAAGAAGAGGGGCTTCGGGAAAAACTGTTTTTT CASSQEEGLREKLFF
TRBJ2-7 NA TRBV7-2 once TGTGCCAGCAGCAGTGGGACGGAGCCCTACGAGCAGTACTTC CASSSGTEPYEQYF
TRBJ2-1 NA TRBV6-2/TRBV6-3 medium-sized TGTGCCAGCAGTTACTTAGATGAGCAGTTCTTC CASSYLDEQFF
TRBJ2-5 NA TRBV5-1 medium-sized TGCGCCAGCGCTGAGTATCAGACCCAGTACTTC CASAEYQTQYF
TRBJ2-3 TRBD2 TRBV28 medium-sized TGTGCCAGCAGTTTCCCGGTTGCTAGCGGGAGTTCAGATACGCAGTATTTT CASSFPVASGSSDTQYF
TRBJ2-7 TRBD1 TRBV4-3 NA TGCGCCAGCAGCAAGGGACAGGGGCGCTACGAGCAGTACTTC CASSKGQGRYEQYF
TRBJ2-2 NA TRBV2 few TGTGCCAGCAGATTGGACAGAAGCACCGGGGAGCTGTTTTTT CASRLDRSTGELFF
TRBJ1-1 TRBD1 TRBV28 medium-sized TGTGCCAGCAGTTCCGGGGGGACAGGGAACACTGAAGCTTTCTTT CASSSGGTGNTEAFF
TRBJ2-1 NA TRBV20-1 NA TGCAGTGCTAGACGCGCCAGCTCCTACAATGAGCAGTTCTTC CSARRASSYNEQFF
TRBJ2-7 NA TRBV30 medium-sized TGTGCCTGGAGTGTAGGGGTCGAGCAGTACTTC CAWSVGVEQYF
TRBJ2-5 NA TRBV20-1 medium-sized TGCAGTGCTAGTTCGACAGGCCCTCAAGAGACCCAGTACTTC CSASSTGPQETQYF
TRBJ2-5 TRBD2 TRBV11-2 NA TGTGCCAGCAGCTTAGGGGTAGCGGGAAAGGAGACCCAGTACTTC CASSLGVAGKETQYF
TRBJ1-2 NA TRBV6-6 few TGTGCCAGCAGTCCCCGCGATGGCTACACCTTC CASSPRDGYTF
TRBJ1-5 NA TRBV12-3/TRBV12-4 NA TGTGCCAGCAGCCTTCGCGGTTATAGCAATCAGCCCCAGCATTTT CASSLRGYSNQPQHF
TRBJ1-5 NA TRBV18 many TGTGCCAGCTCAATGAACGACAGAAATCAGCCCCAGCATTTT CASSMNDRNQPQHF
TRBJ2-7 NA TRBV7-2 medium-sized TGTGCCAGCAGCTTAGTAGGGTCTAGGGGCTCCTACGAGCAGTACTTC CASSLVGSRGSYEQYF
TRBJ2-3 TRBD1 TRBV13 many TGTGCCAGCAGCTTAGACCGGGACAGAAACTATCCCGATACGCAGTATTTT CASSLDRDRNYPDTQYF
TRBJ2-2 NA TRBV9 medium-sized TGTGCCAGCTACGGTGGGATTGAAACCGGGGAGCTGTTTTTT CASYGGIETGELFF